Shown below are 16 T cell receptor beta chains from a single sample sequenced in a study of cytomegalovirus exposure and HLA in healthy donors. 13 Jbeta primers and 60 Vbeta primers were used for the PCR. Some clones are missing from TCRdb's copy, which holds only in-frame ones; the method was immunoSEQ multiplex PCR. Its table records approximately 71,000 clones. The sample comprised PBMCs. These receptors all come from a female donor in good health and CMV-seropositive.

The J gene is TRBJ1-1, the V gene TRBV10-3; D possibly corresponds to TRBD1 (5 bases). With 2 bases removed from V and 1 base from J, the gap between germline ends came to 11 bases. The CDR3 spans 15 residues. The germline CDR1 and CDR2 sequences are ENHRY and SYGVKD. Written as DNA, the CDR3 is TGTGCCATCAGTGAGCAGGGAACGGAGAACACTGAAGCTTTCTTT. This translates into CAISEQGTENTEAFF.

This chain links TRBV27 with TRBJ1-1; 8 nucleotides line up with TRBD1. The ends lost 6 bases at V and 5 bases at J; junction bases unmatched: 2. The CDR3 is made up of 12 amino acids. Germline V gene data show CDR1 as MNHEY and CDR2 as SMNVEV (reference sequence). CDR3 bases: TGTGCCAGCAGGAGGACAGGGACTGAAGCTTTCTTT. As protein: CASRRTGTEAFF.

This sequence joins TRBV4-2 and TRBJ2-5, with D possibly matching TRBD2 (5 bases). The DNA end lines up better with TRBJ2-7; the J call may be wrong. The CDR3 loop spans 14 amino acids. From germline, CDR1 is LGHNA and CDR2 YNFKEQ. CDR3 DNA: TGTGCCAGCAGCCCCCGGGATACCGCCTACGAGCAGTACTTC. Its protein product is CASSPRDTAYEQYF.

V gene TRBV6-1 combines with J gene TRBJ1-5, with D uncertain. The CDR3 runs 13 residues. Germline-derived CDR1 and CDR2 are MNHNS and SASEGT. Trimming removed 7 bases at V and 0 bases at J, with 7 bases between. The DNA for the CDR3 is TGTGCCAGCAAGACTAATAGCAATCAGCCCCAGCATTTT. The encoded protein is CASKTNSNQPQHF.

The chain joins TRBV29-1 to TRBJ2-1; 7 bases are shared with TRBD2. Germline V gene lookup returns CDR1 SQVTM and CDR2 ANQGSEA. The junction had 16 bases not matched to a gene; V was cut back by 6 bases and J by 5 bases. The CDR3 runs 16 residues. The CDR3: CSVSGEWLAADNEQFF. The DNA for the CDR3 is TGCAGCGTATCGGGGGAGTGGCTAGCGGCGGACAATGAGCAGTTCTTC.

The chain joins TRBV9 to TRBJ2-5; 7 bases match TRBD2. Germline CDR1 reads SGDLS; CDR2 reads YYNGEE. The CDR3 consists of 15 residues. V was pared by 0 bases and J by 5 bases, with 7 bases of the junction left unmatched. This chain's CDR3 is CASSVGGTTLETQYF. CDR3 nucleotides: TGTGCCAGCAGCGTAGGCGGGACTACCCTTGAGACCCAGTACTTC.

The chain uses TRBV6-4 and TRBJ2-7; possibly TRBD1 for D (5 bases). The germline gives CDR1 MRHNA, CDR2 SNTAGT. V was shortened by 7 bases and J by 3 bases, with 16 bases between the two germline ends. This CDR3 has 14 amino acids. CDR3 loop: CASNLRGSLYEQYF. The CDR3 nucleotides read TGTGCCAGCAACCTTAGGGGATCCCTCTACGAGCAGTACTTC.

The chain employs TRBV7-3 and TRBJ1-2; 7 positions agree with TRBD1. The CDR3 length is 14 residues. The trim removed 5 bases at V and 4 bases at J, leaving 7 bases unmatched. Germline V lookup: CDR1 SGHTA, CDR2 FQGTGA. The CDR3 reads CASSTGDTGYGYTF. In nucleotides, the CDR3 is TGTGCCAGCAGCACAGGGGATACGGGCTATGGCTACACCTTC.

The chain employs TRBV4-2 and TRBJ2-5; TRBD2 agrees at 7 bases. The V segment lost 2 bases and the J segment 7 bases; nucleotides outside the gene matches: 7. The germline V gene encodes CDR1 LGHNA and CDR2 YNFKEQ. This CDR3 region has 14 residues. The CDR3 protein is CASSQLASGGTQYF. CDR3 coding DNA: TGTGCCAGCAGCCAACTAGCCTCGGGGGGGACCCAGTACTTC.

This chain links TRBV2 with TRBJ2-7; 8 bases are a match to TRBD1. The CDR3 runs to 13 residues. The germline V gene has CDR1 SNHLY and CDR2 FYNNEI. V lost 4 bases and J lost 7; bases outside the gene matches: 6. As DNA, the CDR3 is TGTGCCAGCAGTGTGGCAGGGGGCCGGGAGCAGTACTTC. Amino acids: CASSVAGGREQYF.

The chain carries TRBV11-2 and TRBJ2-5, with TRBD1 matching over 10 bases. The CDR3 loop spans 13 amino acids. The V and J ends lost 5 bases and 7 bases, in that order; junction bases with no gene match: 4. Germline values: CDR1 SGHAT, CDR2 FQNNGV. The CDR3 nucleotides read TGTGCCAGCAGCCGGGACAGGGGTGGGACCCAGTACTTC. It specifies CASSRDRGGTQYF.

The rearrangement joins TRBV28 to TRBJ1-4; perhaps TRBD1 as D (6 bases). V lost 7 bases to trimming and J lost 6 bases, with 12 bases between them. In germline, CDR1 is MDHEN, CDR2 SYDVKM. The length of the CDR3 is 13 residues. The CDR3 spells CASKGGVDEKLFF. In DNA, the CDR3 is TGTGCCAGCAAAGGGGGTGTTGATGAAAAACTGTTTTTT.

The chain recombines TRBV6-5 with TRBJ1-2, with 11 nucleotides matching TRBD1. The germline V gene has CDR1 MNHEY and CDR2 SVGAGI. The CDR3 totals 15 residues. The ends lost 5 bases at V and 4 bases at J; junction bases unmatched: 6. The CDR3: CASSAGTGGSYGYTF. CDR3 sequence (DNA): TGTGCCAGCAGTGCGGGGACAGGGGGTTCCTATGGCTACACCTTC.

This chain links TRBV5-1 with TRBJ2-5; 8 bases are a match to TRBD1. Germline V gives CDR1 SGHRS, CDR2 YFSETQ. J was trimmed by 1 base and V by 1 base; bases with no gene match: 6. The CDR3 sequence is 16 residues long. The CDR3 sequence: CASSLTGGNFQETQYF. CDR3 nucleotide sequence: TGCGCCAGCAGCTTGACAGGGGGTAACTTCCAAGAGACCCAGTACTTC. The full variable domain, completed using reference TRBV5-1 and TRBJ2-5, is KAGVTQTPRYLIKTRGQQVTLSCSPISGHRSVSWYQQTPGQGLQFLFEYFSETQRNKGNFPGRFSGRQFSNSRSEMNVSTLELGDSALYLCASSLTGGNFQETQYFGPGTRLLVL.

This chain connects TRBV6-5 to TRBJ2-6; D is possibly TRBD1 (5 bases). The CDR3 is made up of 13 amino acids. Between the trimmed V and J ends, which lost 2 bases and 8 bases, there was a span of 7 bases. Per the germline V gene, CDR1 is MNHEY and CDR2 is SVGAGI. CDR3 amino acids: CASSYPGSNVLTF. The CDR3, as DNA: TGTGCCAGCAGTTACCCAGGGTCCAACGTCCTGACTTTC.

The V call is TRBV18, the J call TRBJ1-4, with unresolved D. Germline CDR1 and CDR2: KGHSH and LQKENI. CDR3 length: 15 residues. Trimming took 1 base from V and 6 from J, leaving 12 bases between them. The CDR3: CASSPRGGVDEKLFF. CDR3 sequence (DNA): TGTGCCAGCTCACCACGCGGAGGAGTGGATGAAAAACTGTTTTTT. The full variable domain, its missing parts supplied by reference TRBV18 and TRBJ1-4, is NAGVMQNPRHLVRRRGQEARLRCSPMKGHSHVYWYRQLPEEGLKFMVYLQKENIIDESGMPKERFSAEFPKEGPSILRIQQVVRGDSAAYFCASSPRGGVDEKLFFGSGTQLSVL.